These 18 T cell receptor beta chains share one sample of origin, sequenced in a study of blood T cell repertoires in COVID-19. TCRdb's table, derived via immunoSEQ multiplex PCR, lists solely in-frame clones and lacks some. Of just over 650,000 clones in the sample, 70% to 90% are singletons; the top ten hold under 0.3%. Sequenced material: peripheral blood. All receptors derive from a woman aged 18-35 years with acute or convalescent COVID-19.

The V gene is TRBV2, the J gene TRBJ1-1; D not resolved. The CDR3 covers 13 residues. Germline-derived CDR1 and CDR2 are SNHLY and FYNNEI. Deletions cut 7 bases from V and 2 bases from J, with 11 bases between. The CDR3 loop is CASIGGVNTEAFF. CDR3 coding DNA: TGTGCCAGCATCGGAGGCGTAAACACTGAAGCTTTCTTT.

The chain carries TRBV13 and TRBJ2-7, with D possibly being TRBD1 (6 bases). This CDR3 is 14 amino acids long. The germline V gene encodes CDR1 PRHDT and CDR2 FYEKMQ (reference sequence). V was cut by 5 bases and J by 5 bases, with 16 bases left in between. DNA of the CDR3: TGTGCCAGCAGCCTCGGGACAAGACTGAACGAGCAGTACTTC. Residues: CASSLGTRLNEQYF.

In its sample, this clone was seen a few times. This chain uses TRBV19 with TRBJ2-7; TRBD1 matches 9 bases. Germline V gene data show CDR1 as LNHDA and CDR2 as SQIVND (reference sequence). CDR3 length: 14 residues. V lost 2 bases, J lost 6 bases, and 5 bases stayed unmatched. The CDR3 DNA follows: TGTGCCAGTAGTATACGACAGGGGGGAAGCGAGCAGTACTTC. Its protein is CASSIRQGGSEQYF.

The CDR3 loop reads CASSLSLWGDQPQHF. The CDR3 nucleotides read TGTGCCAGCAGTTTATCTTTATGGGGGGATCAGCCCCAGCATTTT. V usage is TRBV28 and J usage is TRBJ1-5, with D possibly TRBD1 on 5 matching bases. V was pared by 1 base and J by 5 bases, with 12 bases between. CDR3 length equals 15 residues. Germline V gene data show CDR1 as MDHEN and CDR2 as SYDVKM.

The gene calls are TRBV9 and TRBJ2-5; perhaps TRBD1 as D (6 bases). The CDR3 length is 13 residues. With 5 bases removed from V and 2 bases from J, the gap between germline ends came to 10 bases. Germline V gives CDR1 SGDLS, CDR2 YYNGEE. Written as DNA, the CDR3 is TGTGCCAGCAGAGGGACAAATCAAGAGACCCAGTACTTC. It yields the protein CASRGTNQETQYF.

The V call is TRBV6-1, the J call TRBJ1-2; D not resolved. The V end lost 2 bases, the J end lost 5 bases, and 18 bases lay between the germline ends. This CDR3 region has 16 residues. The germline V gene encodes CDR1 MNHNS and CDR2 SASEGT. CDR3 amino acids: CASSENRGRLLYGYTF. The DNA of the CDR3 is TGTGCCAGCAGTGAAAATCGGGGTAGGCTTCTATATGGCTACACCTTC.

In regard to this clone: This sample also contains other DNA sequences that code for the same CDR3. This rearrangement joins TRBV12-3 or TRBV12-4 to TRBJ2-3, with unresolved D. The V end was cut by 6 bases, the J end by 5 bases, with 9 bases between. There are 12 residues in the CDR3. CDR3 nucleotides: TGTGCCAGCAGCCCCGCCGGAGATACGCAGTATTTT. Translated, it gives CASSPAGDTQYF.

The CDR3 region is CASTRQDNYGYTF. As DNA, the CDR3 is TGTGCCAGCACCCGACAGGACAACTATGGCTACACCTTC. This chain uses TRBV9 with TRBJ1-2, with D possibly being TRBD1 (6 bases). Germline V gene lookup returns CDR1 SGDLS and CDR2 YYNGEE. Trimming took off 6 bases at V and 2 bases at J, with 11 bases between the two ends. CDR3 length: 13 residues.

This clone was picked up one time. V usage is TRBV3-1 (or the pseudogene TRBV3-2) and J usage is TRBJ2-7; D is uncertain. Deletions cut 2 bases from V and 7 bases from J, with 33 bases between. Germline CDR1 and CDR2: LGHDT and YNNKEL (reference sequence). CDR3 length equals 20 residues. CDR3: CASSQRMFSAGPLQSPEQYF. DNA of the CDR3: TGTGCCAGCAGCCAAAGGATGTTTTCGGCAGGTCCTCTCCAGTCTCCGGAGCAGTACTTC.

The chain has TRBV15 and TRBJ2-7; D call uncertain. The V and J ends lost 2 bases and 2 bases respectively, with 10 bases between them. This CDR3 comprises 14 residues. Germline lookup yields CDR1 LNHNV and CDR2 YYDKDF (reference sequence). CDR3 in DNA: TGTGCCACCAGCAGACCCCGGGTCCCCTACGAGCAGTACTTC. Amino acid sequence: CATSRPRVPYEQYF.

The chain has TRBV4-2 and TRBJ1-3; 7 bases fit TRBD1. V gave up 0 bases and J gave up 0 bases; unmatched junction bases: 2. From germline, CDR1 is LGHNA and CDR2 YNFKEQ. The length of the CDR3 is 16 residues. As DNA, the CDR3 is TGTGCCAGCAGCCAAGAGGGACAGCTCTCTGGAAACACCATATATTTT. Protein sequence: CASSQEGQLSGNTIYF.

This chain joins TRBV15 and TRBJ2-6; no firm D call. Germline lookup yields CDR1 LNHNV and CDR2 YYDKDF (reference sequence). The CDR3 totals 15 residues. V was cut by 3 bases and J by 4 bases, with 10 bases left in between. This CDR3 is CATSRESLGANVLTF. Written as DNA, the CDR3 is TGTGCCACCAGCAGGGAGTCCTTGGGGGCCAACGTCCTGACTTTC.

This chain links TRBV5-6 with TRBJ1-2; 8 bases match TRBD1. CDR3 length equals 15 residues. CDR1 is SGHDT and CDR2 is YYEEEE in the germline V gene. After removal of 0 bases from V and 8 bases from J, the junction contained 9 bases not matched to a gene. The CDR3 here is CASSLADRVFSGYTF. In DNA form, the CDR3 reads TGTGCCAGCAGCTTGGCGGACAGGGTCTTCTCGGGCTACACCTTC.

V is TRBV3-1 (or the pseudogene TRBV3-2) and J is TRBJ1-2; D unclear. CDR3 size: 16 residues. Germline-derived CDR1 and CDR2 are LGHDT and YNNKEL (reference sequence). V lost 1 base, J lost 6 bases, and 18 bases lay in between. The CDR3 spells CASSQVLSKLVDGYTF. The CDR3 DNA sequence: TGTGCCAGCAGCCAAGTATTGTCCAAGCTCGTTGATGGCTACACCTTC.

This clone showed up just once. Here the CDR3 DNA reads TGCACCAGCAGCCACAGACTAGCGATCGGCGAGCAGTACTTC. It translates to CTSSHRLAIGEQYF. The chain combines TRBV1 with TRBJ2-7; whether TRBD2, the table's D call, matches the DNA was not checked. TRBV1 is a pseudogene segment. The CDR3 loop spans 14 amino acids.

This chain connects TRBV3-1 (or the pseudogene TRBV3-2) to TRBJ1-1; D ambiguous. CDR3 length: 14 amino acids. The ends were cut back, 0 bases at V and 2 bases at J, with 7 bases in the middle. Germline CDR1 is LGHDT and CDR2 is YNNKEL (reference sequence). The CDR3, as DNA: TGTGCCAGCAGCCAAGATCCCCCAAACACTGAAGCTTTCTTT. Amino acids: CASSQDPPNTEAFF.

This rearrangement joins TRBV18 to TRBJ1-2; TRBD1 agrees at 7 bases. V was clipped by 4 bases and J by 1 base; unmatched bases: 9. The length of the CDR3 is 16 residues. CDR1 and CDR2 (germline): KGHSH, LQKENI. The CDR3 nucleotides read TGTGCCAGCTCACTAGGGGGCCTATACCTTAACTATGGCTACACCTTC. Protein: CASSLGGLYLNYGYTF.

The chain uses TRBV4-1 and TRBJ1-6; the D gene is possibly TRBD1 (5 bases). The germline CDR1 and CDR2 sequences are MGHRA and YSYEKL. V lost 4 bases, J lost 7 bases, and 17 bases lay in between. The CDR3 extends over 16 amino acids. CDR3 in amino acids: CASSPVQGGVNSPLHF. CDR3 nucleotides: TGCGCCAGCAGCCCCGTTCAGGGTGGCGTAAATTCACCCCTCCACTTT.